The clone carrying this TCR beta chain came up a few times. Use of 60 Vbeta and 13 Jbeta primers characterized the PCR. Profiling relied on immunoSEQ multiplex PCR, and the TCRdb table lists in-frame clones only, not all of them. In the table there are 100,000 to 150,000 clones, 75% of which are singletons. The data belong to a study of cytomegalovirus exposure and HLA in healthy donors. V shed 6 bases and J 0 bases; nucleotides not matched to a gene: 4. This CDR3 spans 14 amino acids. The germline CDR1 and CDR2 sequences are MNHNS and SASEGT. This TCR was sampled from a woman between 45 and 60 years old in good health and CMV-seronegative. The sequenced sample was PBMCs. The chain recombines TRBV6-1 with TRBJ2-5; 7 positions match TRBD1. CDR3 protein: CASSGTVYQETQYF. CDR3 bases: TGTGCCAGCAGCGGGACAGTATACCAAGAGACCCAGTACTTC.